Below are 7 T cell receptor beta chains sequenced from a single sample in a study of cytomegalovirus exposure and HLA in healthy donors. The primer mix had 60 Vbeta and 13 Jbeta primers. Here immunoSEQ multiplex PCR was the method, and the copy in TCRdb shows in-frame clones only, minus some. The sample contains about 170,000 clones, approximately 80% of which appear only once. The sequenced sample consisted of PBMCs. The receptors here all came from a young man in good health and CMV-seropositive.

As for this clone: A junction end diverges from the germline sequence, so it may reflect a read error. The chain links TRBV6-1 to TRBJ1-2; no clear D gene. CDR3 length equals 12 residues. Germline V gives CDR1 MNHNS, CDR2 SASEGT. The CDR3 sequence: CASSDVGRGKYF. CDR3 sequence (DNA): TGTGCCAGCAGTGATGTTGGCCGCGGAAAGTATTTC.

The CDR3 DNA sequence: TGCGCCAGCAGCCATAGTAAGGGGGACACAGATACGCAGTATTTT. Its protein is CASSHSKGDTDTQYF. The chain recombines TRBV4-3 with TRBJ2-3; D is perhaps TRBD1 (6 bases). The CDR3 consists of 15 residues. With 3 bases removed from V and 2 bases from J, the gap between germline ends came to 12 bases. Per germline, CDR1 LGHNA and CDR2 YSLEER.

This chain connects TRBV25-1 to TRBJ2-7; 12 bases are shared with TRBD1. The CDR3 has 14 amino acids. The V and J ends lost 4 bases and 7 bases, in that order; junction bases with no gene match: 5. CDR1 is MGHDK and CDR2 is SYGVNS in the germline V gene. DNA of the CDR3: TGTGCCAGCAGTGGGGGACAGGGGGCAGGTGAGCAGTACTTC. Amino acid sequence: CASSGGQGAGEQYF.

This clone was detected only a few times. The chain uses TRBV20-1 and TRBJ1-1; perhaps TRBD1 as D (6 bases). Trimming removed 2 bases at V and 9 bases at J, with 10 bases between. Germline-derived CDR1 and CDR2 are DFQATT and SNEGSKA (reference sequence). The CDR3 sequence is 11 residues long. CDR3 amino acids: CSARQGTQAFF. DNA of the CDR3: TGCAGTGCTAGACAGGGGACGCAAGCTTTCTTT.

A remark on this clone: The junction departs from the called germline gene at one end, perhaps through a read error. The chain employs TRBV7-9 and TRBJ2-7; the match to TRBD2 covers 9 bases. This CDR3 is built from 14 residues. Germline CDR1 reads SEHNR; CDR2 reads FQNEAQ (reference sequence). This chain's CDR3 is CSSSFSLAGYEQYF. As DNA, the CDR3 is TGTTCCAGCAGCTTCAGCCTAGCGGGGTACGAGCAGTACTTC. The complete variable domain, with remaining parts taken from reference TRBV7-9 and TRBJ2-7, reads DTGVSQNPRHKITKRGQNVTFRCDPISEHNRLYWYRQTLGQGPEFLTYFQNEAQLEKSRLLSDRFSAERPKGSFSTLEIQRTEQGDSAMYLCSSSFSLAGYEQYFGPGTRLTVT.

The chain links TRBV10-3 to TRBJ2-6; 8 bases line up with TRBD1. The CDR3 totals 19 residues. Germline V gives CDR1 ENHRY, CDR2 SYGVKD. Germline trimming cut 4 bases from V and 0 bases from J; bases unmatched to any gene: 11. CDR3 in amino acids: CAISGNRDRSSSGANVLTF. CDR3 coding DNA: TGTGCCATCAGTGGTAACCGGGACAGGTCGTCCTCTGGGGCCAACGTCCTGACTTTC.

The chain couples TRBV9 to TRBJ2-5; 9 bases line up with TRBD2. This CDR3 contains 16 residues. CDR1 SGDLS and CDR2 YYNGEE come from the germline V gene. Trimming removed 4 bases from V and 1 base from J; junction bases left unmatched: 8. This chain's CDR3 is CASSLPRRGGQETQYF. CDR3 bases: TGTGCCAGCAGCCTACCTAGGCGGGGGGGCCAAGAGACCCAGTACTTC.